This TCR beta chain was captured in a study of T cell changes during pregnancy in multiple sclerosis. Using immunoSEQ multiplex PCR, the repertoire was profiled, and TCRdb retains in-frame clones only, with some absent. The data hold over 90,000 clones, with around 91% observed a single time. The V gene's germline CDR1 is SEHNR and CDR2 FQNEAQ (reference sequence). The CDR3 spans 16 residues. Trimming removed 3 bases from V and 4 bases from J; junction bases left unmatched: 8. The sequencing here drew on peripheral blood, taken after pregnancy. V usage is TRBV7-9 and J usage is TRBJ2-5, with 10 bases that match TRBD1. The sequence was obtained from a female donor with multiple sclerosis, enrolled in a pregnancy study. The CDR3 DNA reads as TGTGCCAGCAGCTTGAGGGGGACAGGGGTAGGAGAGACCCAGTACTTC. It is translated as CASSLRGTGVGETQYF.